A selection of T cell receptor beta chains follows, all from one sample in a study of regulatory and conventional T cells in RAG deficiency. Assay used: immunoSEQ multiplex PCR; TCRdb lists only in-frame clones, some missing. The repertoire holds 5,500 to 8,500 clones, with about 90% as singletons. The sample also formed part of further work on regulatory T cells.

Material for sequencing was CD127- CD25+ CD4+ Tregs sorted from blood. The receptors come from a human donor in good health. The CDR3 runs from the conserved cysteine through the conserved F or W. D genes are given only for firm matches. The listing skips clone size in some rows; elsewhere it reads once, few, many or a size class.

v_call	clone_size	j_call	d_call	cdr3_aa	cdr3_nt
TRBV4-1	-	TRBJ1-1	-	CASSQPGPNAEAFF	TGCGCCAGCAGCCAACCAGGCCCGAACGCTGAAGCTTTCTTT
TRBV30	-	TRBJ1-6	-	CAWSIGGNSPLHF	TGTGCCTGGAGTATAGGAGGTAATTCACCCCTCCACTTT
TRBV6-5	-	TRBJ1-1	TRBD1	CASSKDRGLIAEAFF	TGTGCCAGCAGCAAAGACAGGGGCCTCATTGCTGAAGCTTTCTTT
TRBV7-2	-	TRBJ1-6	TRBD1	CASSSTGFGSPLHF	TGTGCCAGCAGCTCGACAGGGTTCGGATCACCCCTCCACTTT
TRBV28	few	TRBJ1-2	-	CASSLVLQDLWGYTF	TGTGCCAGCAGTTTAGTTTTACAGGACCTTTGGGGCTACACCTTC
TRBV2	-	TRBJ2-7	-	CASTSEGGFLTSYEQYF	TGTGCCAGCACCTCAGAGGGGGGGTTCCTTACTTCCTACGAGCAGTACTTC
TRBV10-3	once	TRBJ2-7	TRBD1	CAISDRQSYEQYF	TGTGCCATCTCGGACAGGCAATCCTACGAGCAGTACTTC
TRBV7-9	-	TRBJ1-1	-	CASSSIGGENEAFF	TGTGCCAGCAGCTCAATAGGAGGGGAGAATGAAGCTTTCTTT
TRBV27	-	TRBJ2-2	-	CASSALQGAGELFF	TGTGCCAGCAGTGCATTACAGGGAGCCGGGGAGCTGTTTTTT
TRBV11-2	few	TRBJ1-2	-	CAVQGRAGYTF	TGTGCCGTACAGGGTCGCGCTGGCTACACCTTC
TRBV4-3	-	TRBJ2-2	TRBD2	CASSQYHLAANTGELFF	TGCGCCAGCAGCCAATATCATCTAGCGGCAAACACCGGGGAGCTGTTTTTT
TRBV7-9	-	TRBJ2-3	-	CASSLGLDTQYF	TGTGCCAGCAGCTTAGGGCTGGATACGCAGTATTTT
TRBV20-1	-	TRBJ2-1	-	CSASRVEFF	TGCAGTGCTAGTCGGGTTGAGTTCTTC
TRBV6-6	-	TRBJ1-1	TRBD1	CASSYLGQGNTEAFF	TGTGCCAGCAGTTATCTCGGACAGGGTAACACTGAAGCTTTCTTT